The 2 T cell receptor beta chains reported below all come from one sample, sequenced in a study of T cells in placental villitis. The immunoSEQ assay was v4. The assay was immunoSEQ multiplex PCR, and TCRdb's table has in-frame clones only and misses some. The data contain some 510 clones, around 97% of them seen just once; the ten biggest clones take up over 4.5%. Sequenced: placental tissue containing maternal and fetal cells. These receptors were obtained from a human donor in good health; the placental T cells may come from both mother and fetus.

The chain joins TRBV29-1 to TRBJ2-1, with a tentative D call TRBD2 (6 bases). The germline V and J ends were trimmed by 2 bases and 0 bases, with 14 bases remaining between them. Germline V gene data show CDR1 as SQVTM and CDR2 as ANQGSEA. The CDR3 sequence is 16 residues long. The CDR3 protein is CSVEPPLASSYNEQFF. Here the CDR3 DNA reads TGCAGCGTTGAACCCCCTCTAGCGAGCTCCTACAATGAGCAGTTCTTC.

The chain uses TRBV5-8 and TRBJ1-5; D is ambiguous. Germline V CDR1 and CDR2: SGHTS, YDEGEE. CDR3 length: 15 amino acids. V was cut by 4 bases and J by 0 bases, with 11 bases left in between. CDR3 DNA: TGTGCCAGCAGCGATCGGTATTATAGCAATCAGCCCCAGCATTTT. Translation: CASSDRYYSNQPQHF.